This TCR beta chain was captured in a study of blood T cell repertoires in COVID-19. The overall study: COVID-19 samples from acute and convalescent phases originated in the United States, Italy and Spain. T cells, B-cell-depleted T cells, or PBMCs provided the cDNA or gDNA that served as material.

TCRdb's table, derived via immunoSEQ multiplex PCR, lists solely in-frame clones and lacks some. The sample has approximately 76,000 clones, around nine tenths seen once. V was shortened by 4 bases and J by 4 bases, with 17 bases between the two germline ends. Germline CDR1 reads LGHNA; CDR2 reads YSLEER. The CDR3 covers 16 residues. The chain joins TRBV4-3 to TRBJ1-5; possibly TRBD1 for D (6 bases). Sequencing input: peripheral blood. This receptor was identified in a woman aged 55-69 years with acute or convalescent COVID-19. The CDR3 sequence is CASSRNYREGNQPQHF. CDR3 coding DNA: TGCGCCAGCAGCCGAAATTACAGGGAAGGGAATCAGCCCCAGCATTTT.